The 27 T cell receptor beta chains given below trace back to one sample, sequenced in a study of T cell responses to AZD1222 COVID-19 vaccine. The data were produced by immunoSEQ multiplex PCR, yet TCRdb's version contains in-frame clones alone and is incomplete. Among 50,000 to 65,000 clones listed, about 90% were seen once. The sequenced sample was peripheral blood, obtained 28 days after the second dose of the MenACWY control vaccine. These receptors originate from an adult who received the MenACWY meningococcal vaccine as a control.

The chain combines TRBV28 with TRBJ1-4, with D possibly being TRBD1 (5 bases). From germline, CDR1 is MDHEN and CDR2 SYDVKM. The CDR3 length is 14 residues. Trimming cost V 2 bases and J 7 bases, with 11 bases left between them. CDR3 bases: TGTGCCAGCAGTTTAAGCGTGGGGGGTGAAAAACTGTTTTTT. It is translated as CASSLSVGGEKLFF.

The V call is TRBV27, the J call TRBJ1-6; D gene ambiguous. Germline assignment: CDR1 MNHEY and CDR2 SMNVEV (reference sequence). The CDR3 is 12 amino acids. V gave up 3 bases and J gave up 6 bases, with 3 bases separating them. The CDR3 coding sequence is TGTGCCAGCAGTTTTGGTAATTCACCCCTCCACTTT. This sequence encodes CASSFGNSPLHF.

V is TRBV23-1 and J is TRBJ2-5, with D tentatively TRBD1 (6 bases). TRBV23-1 is assigned to the ORF class and has an uncertain function. Trimming pared 0 bases from V and 5 bases from J, leaving 19 bases between. The CDR3 sequence is 17 residues long. CDR3 amino acids: CASSQSNPDRSGETQYF. The DNA for the CDR3 is TGCGCCAGCAGTCAATCGAATCCCGACAGGTCAGGGGAGACCCAGTACTTC.

This clone was recorded only once. The chain has TRBV9 and TRBJ2-1; tentative D call: TRBD2 (6 bases). This CDR3 is 15 amino acids long. Germline loops: CDR1 SGDLS, CDR2 YYNGEE. With 3 bases removed from V and 5 bases from J, the gap between germline ends came to 15 bases. The CDR3, as DNA: TGTGCCAGCAGCGGGGCGTCTAGCGCCCACAATGAGCAGTTCTTC. It encodes CASSGASSAHNEQFF. Supplemented by reference TRBV9 and TRBJ2-1, the full variable domain reads DSGVTQTPKHLITATGQRVTLRCSPRSGDLSVYWYQQSLDQGLQFLIQYYNGEERAKGNILERFSAQQFPDLHSELNLSSLELGDSALYFCASSGASSAHNEQFFGPGTRLTVL.

This chain connects TRBV2 to TRBJ1-4; D is uncertain. The CDR3 covers 13 residues. Germline values: CDR1 SNHLY, CDR2 FYNNEI. Trimming cost V 4 bases and J 8 bases, with 11 bases left between them. The CDR3 reads CASSVPEGEKLFF. The CDR3 region has the DNA TGTGCCAGCAGTGTGCCTGAAGGCGAAAAACTGTTTTTT.

Here the CDR3 reads CASRPTGEGDTGELFF. In DNA form, the CDR3 reads TGTGCCAGCAGACCAACAGGGGAGGGGGACACCGGGGAGCTGTTTTTT. The chain has TRBV5-4 and TRBJ2-2; TRBD1 or TRBD2 may be the D gene (7 bases each). This CDR3 has 16 residues. In germline, CDR1 is SGHNT, CDR2 YYREEE (reference sequence). Trimming removed 5 bases from V and 3 bases from J, with 17 bases in between.

V usage is TRBV27 and J usage is TRBJ2-7, with D tentatively TRBD1 (6 bases). Germline CDR1 and CDR2: MNHEY and SMNVEV (reference sequence). This CDR3 is 15 amino acids long. Trimming left V 7 bases short and J 7 bases short, with 23 bases between. The CDR3, as DNA: TGTGCCAGCATGAGTATGCAGGGGCCGCCCAGTGAGCAGTACTTC. It is translated as CASMSMQGPPSEQYF.

Concerning this clone: Mismatch with germline at one junction end may stem from a read error. The chain joins TRBV10-3 to TRBJ2-3, with 9 bases that match TRBD2. The V gene's germline CDR1 is ENHRY and CDR2 SYGVKD. This CDR3 is 17 amino acids long. This CDR3 is CAISKSGLAGYTDTQYF. Written as DNA, the CDR3 is TGTGCCATCAGTAAGTCGGGGCTAGCGGGATACACAGATACGCAGTATTTT.

Only a few counts were recorded for this clone. The genes are TRBV12-5 and TRBJ1-1; no definite D call. This CDR3 is 14 amino acids long. CDR1 and CDR2 (germline): LGHNT, FRNRAP. V shed 1 base and J shed 1 base, with 7 bases lying between them. This chain's CDR3 is CASGLAEANTEAFF. CDR3 coding DNA: TGTGCTAGTGGTTTGGCGGAAGCGAACACTGAAGCTTTCTTT.

V and J are TRBV3-1 (or the pseudogene TRBV3-2) and TRBJ1-2; D not certain. V was trimmed by 1 base and J by 4 bases, leaving 13 bases between them. The CDR3 is 15 residues long. The germline gives CDR1 LGHDT, CDR2 YNNKEL (reference sequence). The CDR3 here is CASSQGPEGGYGYTF. CDR3 DNA: TGTGCCAGCAGCCAAGGCCCCGAGGGAGGCTATGGCTACACCTTC.

The chain has TRBV28 and TRBJ1-5, with 7 bases identical to TRBD1. After removal of 7 bases from V and 9 bases from J, the junction contained 12 bases not matched to a gene. This CDR3 is 14 amino acids long. The germline CDR1 and CDR2 sequences are MDHEN and SYDVKM. The CDR3 coding sequence is TGTGCCAGCACCGCGGAGTACAGGGGTGGGCCCCAGCATTTT. Its translation: CASTAEYRGGPQHF.

CDR3 in DNA: TGTGCCAGCAGTCGCAACAGGGGGCTTGAGCCCCAGCATTTT. Translating gives CASSRNRGLEPQHF. The genes are TRBV28 and TRBJ1-5; 9 bases are shared with TRBD1. CDR3 size: 14 residues. V shed 5 bases, J shed 8 bases, and the junction held 7 bases outside the gene matches. From germline, CDR1 is MDHEN and CDR2 SYDVKM.

This clone was seen only once. CDR3 in amino acids: CASSPTTAGVSYNEQFF. CDR3 nucleotides: TGTGCCAGCAGTCCGACGACCGCGGGAGTCTCCTACAATGAGCAGTTCTTC. V is TRBV27 and J is TRBJ2-1; 7 bases line up with TRBD2. V shed 5 bases and J 0 bases; nucleotides not matched to a gene: 10. The CDR3 is made up of 17 amino acids. The germline V gene has CDR1 MNHEY and CDR2 SMNVEV (reference sequence).

This rearrangement joins TRBV21-1 to TRBJ1-1; the table assigns TRBD1, which was not confirmed against the DNA. TRBV21-1 is given as a pseudogene. The CDR3 totals 14 residues. The CDR3 sequence: CASSKCPGNTEAFF. The CDR3 DNA follows: TGTGCCAGCAGCAAATGTCCAGGGAACACTGAAGCTTTCTTT.

CDR3 protein: CASANGQVRLERHNEQFF. CDR3 coding DNA: TGTGCCAGCGCCAATGGACAGGTTCGTTTGGAGCGGCACAATGAGCAGTTCTTC. V is TRBV5-6 and J is TRBJ2-1, with 7 positions matching TRBD1. The germline V gene encodes CDR1 SGHDT and CDR2 YYEEEE. V shed 7 bases and J 5 bases; nucleotides not matched to a gene: 21. This CDR3 is built from 18 residues.

This chain links TRBV6-4 with TRBJ2-1; D might be TRBD2 (6 bases). This CDR3 contains 16 residues. Germline CDR1 is MRHNA and CDR2 is SNTAGT. Trimming took 0 bases from V and 5 from J, leaving 14 bases between them. For the CDR3, the DNA is TGTGCCAGCAGTGACTCCGGGACTCGGGCCCACAATGAGCAGTTCTTC. Protein sequence: CASSDSGTRAHNEQFF.

CDR3 DNA: TGTGCCAGCAGTAGGCCGGGGGGAGCTAATGGCTACACCTTC. Protein: CASSRPGGANGYTF. The chain joins TRBV27 to TRBJ1-2; TRBD1 is a possible D gene (5 bases). V gave up 5 bases and J gave up 6 bases, with 16 bases separating them. The CDR3 covers 14 residues. In germline, CDR1 is MNHEY, CDR2 SMNVEV (reference sequence).

This clone occurred once. The junction differs from germline at one of its ends, possibly a read error. The V and J genes are TRBV7-9 and TRBJ2-5; no firm D call. This CDR3 contains 11 residues. Germline V gene sequence: CDR1 SEHNR, CDR2 FQNEAQ (reference sequence). The CDR3: CASTYQETQYF. In DNA, the CDR3 is TGTGCCAGCACCTACCAGGAGACCCAGTACTTC.

The genes are TRBV6-1 and TRBJ2-7; TRBD2 is a possible D gene (5 bases). Germline V gene sequence: CDR1 MNHNS, CDR2 SASEGT. This CDR3 is 17 amino acids long. V lost 0 bases to trimming and J lost 4 bases, with 19 bases between them. The CDR3 region is CASSEALPGSRGYEQYF. For the CDR3, the DNA is TGTGCCAGCAGTGAAGCGCTTCCGGGGAGCCGTGGGTACGAGCAGTACTTC.

The CDR3 region is CASSLRQDYGYTF. DNA for the CDR3: TGTGCCAGCAGCTTAAGACAGGACTATGGCTACACCTTC. V and J are TRBV7-9 and TRBJ1-2, with D perhaps matching TRBD1 (6 bases). The CDR3 sequence is 13 residues long. Germline V gene sequence: CDR1 SEHNR, CDR2 FQNEAQ (reference sequence). The V end lost 2 bases, the J end lost 3 bases, and 7 bases lay between the germline ends. Combining the CDR3 with reference TRBV7-9 and TRBJ1-2 gives the whole variable domain DTGVSQNPRHKITKRGQNVTFRCDPISEHNRLYWYRQTLGQGPEFLTYFQNEAQLEKSRLLSDRFSAERPKGSFSTLEIQRTEQGDSAMYLCASSLRQDYGYTFGSGTRLTVV.

The chain is built from TRBV5-8 and TRBJ2-1; D is uncertain. This CDR3 has 17 residues. V dropped 0 bases and J dropped 1 base, with 14 bases sitting between them. In germline, CDR1 is SGHTS, CDR2 YDEGEE. The CDR3 sequence: CASSLVIGPASYNEQFF. For the CDR3, the DNA is TGTGCCAGCAGCTTGGTGATTGGACCTGCTTCCTACAATGAGCAGTTCTTC.

The chain has TRBV6-1 and TRBJ1-1, with TRBD1 identical over 8 bases. The CDR3 loop spans 11 amino acids. Germline values: CDR1 MNHNS, CDR2 SASEGT. V was pared by 10 bases and J by 4 bases, with 2 bases of the junction left unmatched. This CDR3 reads CATDRGTEAFF. CDR3 in DNA: TGTGCCACAGACAGGGGCACTGAAGCTTTCTTT.

The V and J genes are TRBV5-1 and TRBJ1-1; D remains unclear. CDR3 length: 13 amino acids. Deletions cut 7 bases from V and 2 bases from J, with 12 bases between. In germline, CDR1 is SGHRS, CDR2 YFSETQ. CDR3 protein: CASLAHGNTEAFF. The CDR3 DNA sequence: TGCGCCAGCCTCGCTCATGGAAACACTGAAGCTTTCTTT.

This clone occurred once. This chain uses TRBV27 with TRBJ2-1, with D unclear. The V gene's germline CDR1 is MNHEY and CDR2 SMNVEV (reference sequence). This CDR3 is 14 amino acids long. The V gene lost 2 bases and the J gene lost 4 bases, with 9 bases spanning the gap. CDR3 sequence: CASSLHPLYNEQFF. The CDR3 DNA reads TGTGCCAGCAGTTTACATCCTCTTTACAATGAGCAGTTCTTC.

V gene TRBV7-6 combines with J gene TRBJ2-7, with D possibly matching TRBD1 (7 bases). CDR1 and CDR2 (germline): SGHVS, FNYEAQ. The V end lost 5 bases, the J end lost 0 bases, and 17 bases lay between the germline ends. This CDR3 contains 16 residues. The CDR3 DNA reads as TGTGCCAGCAGCCCCCCGCAGGGGGGAAGCTCCTACGAGCAGTACTTC. It translates to CASSPPQGGSSYEQYF.

This chain uses TRBV30 with TRBJ2-1; D uncertain. Germline V gives CDR1 GTSNPN, CDR2 SVGIG (reference sequence). This CDR3 is built from 14 residues. V dropped 0 bases and J dropped 1 base, with 7 bases sitting between them. In DNA form, the CDR3 reads TGTGCCTGGAGTGTAGAGAGGTCCTACAATGAGCAGTTCTTC. This encodes CAWSVERSYNEQFF. Combining the CDR3 with reference TRBV30 and TRBJ2-1 gives the whole variable domain SQTIHQWPATLVQPVGSPLSLECTVEGTSNPNLYWYRQAAGRGLQLLFYSVGIGQISSEVPQNLSASRPQDRQFILSSKKLLLSDSGFYLCAWSVERSYNEQFFGPGTRLTVL.

The chain is built from TRBV30 and TRBJ1-4, with D possibly being TRBD1 (6 bases). The V end lost 8 bases, the J end lost 0 bases, and 16 bases lay between the germline ends. The CDR3 totals 15 residues. The germline V gene has CDR1 GTSNPN and CDR2 SVGIG (reference sequence). CDR3 nucleotide sequence: TGTGCCGGTCAGGTTAAGGGGGCAACTAATGAAAAACTGTTTTTT. It specifies CAGQVKGATNEKLFF. Looking up the rest from reference TRBV30 and TRBJ1-4 gives the full variable domain: SQTIHQWPATLVQPVGSPLSLECTVEGTSNPNLYWYRQAAGRGLQLLFYSVGIGQISSEVPQNLSASRPQDRQFILSSKKLLLSDSGFYLCAGQVKGATNEKLFFGSGTQLSVL.